Reported below is one TCR beta chain. This entry belongs to a study of blood T cell repertoires in COVID-19. Study summary: Acute-phase and convalescent COVID-19 samples originated in the United States, Italy and Spain. Sources were T cells, B-cell-depleted T cells, or PBMCs; the material itself was cDNA or gDNA.

As handled by the study authors: How many nucleated cells were present was estimated from reference gene primer amplification. The table came from immunoSEQ multiplex PCR; TCRdb's copy has only in-frame clones and leaves some out. The DNA was the basis for D and trimming; V, J and clone size are from that table. The sample includes approximately 170,000 clones, around 87% of them seen just once. The Seattle patients joined while their infection was active and were tracked longitudinally afterward. CDR3 length: 15 residues. Per the germline V gene, CDR1 is LGHDT and CDR2 is YNNKEL (reference sequence). J gave up 2 bases and V 5 bases, and 3 bases lay outside the gene matches.

This clonotype originated in a woman aged 80 or over with COVID-19, enrolled during active disease. The gene calls are TRBV3-1 (or the pseudogene TRBV3-2) and TRBJ2-3; 11 positions match TRBD2. Sample: peripheral blood. This CDR3 reads CASSETSGTTDTQYF. CDR3 nucleotides: TGTGCCAGCAGCGAGACTAGCGGGACCACAGATACGCAGTATTTT.